These 7 T cell receptor beta chains were sequenced from one sample in a study of T cell repertoires in cytomegalovirus infection. For these receptors, no antigen is known. TCRdb ran MiXCR on the reads and lists one entry per CDR3 protein. Found here are about 830,000 distinct CDR3 sequences, less than 35% of them singletons; the top ten hold 9.5% to 15%. The sample consisted of cultured CD8+ T cells from PBMCs, taken from culture after CMV antigen stimulation. The receptors shown here come from a human donor in good health (CMV status not recorded). Some clones in this sample may be carry-over from other donors' samples.

The table lists this clonotype with a few counts. The chain has TRBV7-6 and TRBJ2-3, with D possibly matching TRBD2 (6 bases). Germline V gene sequence: CDR1 SGHVS, CDR2 FNYEAQ. This CDR3 is 16 amino acids long. Trimming removed 4 bases from V and 0 bases from J, with 14 bases in between. The DNA for the CDR3 is TGTGCCAGCAGCTCTGGGACTTTCGCAAGCACAGATACGCAGTATTTT. This encodes CASSSGTFASTDTQYF.

This chain connects TRBV6-1 to TRBJ1-2, with 7 positions matching TRBD1. V lost 2 bases, J lost 2 bases, and 5 bases stayed unmatched. Germline CDR1 reads MNHNS; CDR2 reads SASEGT. The CDR3 consists of 15 residues. This CDR3 reads CASSETGAENYGYTF. For the CDR3, the DNA is TGTGCCAGCAGTGAAACAGGGGCGGAAAACTATGGCTACACCTTC.

The chain is built from TRBV19 and TRBJ2-2; D might be TRBD1 (6 bases). V was clipped by 3 bases and J by 3 bases, with 11 bases between them. In germline, CDR1 is LNHDA, CDR2 SQIVND (reference sequence). The CDR3 runs 15 residues. CDR3 DNA sequence: TGTGCCAGTAGTATCACAGGGTTAGACACCGGGGAGCTGTTTTTT. Its protein product is CASSITGLDTGELFF.

The genes are TRBV7-9 and TRBJ2-1, with TRBD1 identical over 7 bases. V shed 5 bases and J 4 bases; nucleotides not matched to a gene: 14. The germline gives CDR1 SEHNR, CDR2 FQNEAQ (reference sequence). CDR3 length equals 17 residues. The CDR3 nucleotides read TGTGCCAGCAGCAACACAGGGGATCCCCATAGGTACAATGAGCAGTTCTTC. It encodes CASSNTGDPHRYNEQFF.

This clonotype was recorded a few times. This rearrangement joins TRBV14 to TRBJ2-2, with D unclear. The CDR3 runs to 17 residues. The ends were cut back, 2 bases at V and 4 bases at J, with 17 bases in the middle. CDR1 and CDR2 from the germline V gene are SGHDN and FVKESK. CDR3 in amino acids: CASSQLELPLLTGELFF. Here the CDR3 DNA reads TGTGCCAGCAGCCAACTCGAGCTCCCACTTCTCACCGGGGAGCTGTTTTTT.

About this clonotype: Likely a read error: the CDR3 ends without its conserved phenylalanine or tryptophan. J is TRBJ2-5 and V is TRBV7-6; D not certain. The CDR3 is 14 amino acids. CDR1 is SGHVS, CDR2 FNYEAQ, per germline. Trimming took 1 base from V and 0 from J, leaving 6 bases between them. The CDR3 coding sequence is TGTGCCAGCAGCTTAGAAGCGTACCAAGAGACCCAGTACCTC. It yields the protein CASSLEAYQETQYL.

This clonotype was observed a few times. The V gene is TRBV2, the J gene TRBJ1-3, with 8 nucleotides matching TRBD1. With V trimmed by 7 bases and J by 0 bases, 5 bases remained unmatched. The CDR3 is 15 amino acids. Germline V CDR1 and CDR2: SNHLY, FYNNEI. The CDR3, as DNA: TGTGCCAGCATTTGGACAGGGACCTCTGGAAACACCATATATTTT. Protein: CASIWTGTSGNTIYF.